The 2 T cell receptor beta chains given below trace back to one sample, sequenced in a study of regulatory T cells in long-lasting Graves disease. The sample's time point: newly diagnosed GD, antithyroid drugs for less than 3 months. There was RNA extracted from PBMCs, and the TCR library was made from it. Relying on iRepertoire HTBI primers and Arm-PCR of CDR3 regions, the team built TCR beta libraries. TCRdb itself ran the multiplex PCR reads through MiXCR, one entry per CDR3 protein. Of around 330,000 distinct CDR3 sequences listed, roughly 18% were seen once; the top ten hold about 38%. The source was peripheral blood mononuclear cells (PBMCs), collected at new diagnosis, from a patient treated with antithyroid drugs. The source of these receptors is a female donor with Graves disease.

This clonotype appeared many times. This CDR3 reads CASSPHGDQRVTEAFF. CDR3 sequence (DNA): TGCGCCAGCAGCCCACATGGGGACCAGAGAGTCACTGAAGCTTTCTTT. The chain carries TRBV5-1 and TRBJ1-1, with a tentative D call TRBD1 (5 bases). V was pared by 4 bases and J by 4 bases, with 20 bases between. The CDR3 has 16 amino acids. The germline V gene has CDR1 SGHRS and CDR2 YFSETQ.

This clonotype has ten or more counts. The chain joins TRBV24-1 to TRBJ2-7; D might be TRBD1 (6 bases). The CDR3 loop spans 15 amino acids. Germline V CDR1 and CDR2: KGHDR, SFDVKD. The germline V and J ends were trimmed by 4 bases and 0 bases, with 12 bases remaining between them. In DNA, the CDR3 is TGTGCCACCAGTGAAACAGGGCCAAGCTCCTACGAGCAGTACTTC. Encoded protein: CATSETGPSSYEQYF.